Listed here is a single T cell receptor (beta chain). Both subsets, CD45RA+ naive and CD45RA-negative memory, were split from the CD4+ cells. The method was immunoSEQ multiplex PCR; TCRdb's version includes in-frame clones alone and lacks a portion of them. The data contain under 1,100,000 clones, approximately 80% of them singletons. This entry belongs to a study of shared clonotypes between healthy human individuals. Across the study: There were three CD4 naive, three CD4 memory, two CD8 naive and one CD8 memory plates per donor.

Germline CDR1 is SGHVS and CDR2 is FQNEAQ. This CDR3 has 14 amino acids. V was pared by 5 bases and J by 4 bases, with 12 bases between. The sequenced sample consisted of memory CD4+ T cells from PBMCs. Noted subset: CD45RA-negative fraction. The chain carries TRBV7-8 and TRBJ1-5; possible D gene TRBD1, 5 bases. This TCR came from a man aged 18 to 29 in good health. Some clones in this sample may be carry-over from other donors' samples. CDR3 DNA: TGTGCCAGCAGCCTGAGGGAGGGGAATCAGCCCCAGCATTTT. The encoded protein is CASSLREGNQPQHF.